The 23 T cell receptor beta chains presented below share a single source sample, sequenced in a study of CD8 T cells in Susac syndrome. RNA totalling about 0.45 to 1 ug underwent reverse transcription with random hexamers. TCRdb reanalysed the immunoSEQ multiplex PCR reads using MiXCR and keeps one entry per CDR3 protein. The sample carries about 140,000 distinct CDR3 sequences, around 93% recorded once. The sequenced material came from CD4+ T cells from PBMCs. These receptors were collected from a human donor with Susac syndrome.

The chain has TRBV5-1 and TRBJ1-1; 11 bases are shared with TRBD1. Trimming took 3 bases from V and 11 from J; bases not matched to a gene: 6. This CDR3 has 13 amino acids. Germline V lookup: CDR1 SGHRS, CDR2 YFSETQ. The CDR3 DNA is TGCGCCAGCAGCTCCGGGACAGGGGGAAGTGCTTTCTTT. Translated, it gives CASSSGTGGSAFF. Full variable domain (missing parts from reference TRBV5-1 and TRBJ1-1): KAGVTQTPRYLIKTRGQQVTLSCSPISGHRSVSWYQQTPGQGLQFLFEYFSETQRNKGNFPGRFSGRQFSNSRSEMNVSTLELGDSALYLCASSSGTGGSAFFGQGTRLTVV.

The rearrangement links TRBV20-1 to TRBJ1-3; 11 bases line up with TRBD1. This CDR3 spans 14 amino acids. From germline, CDR1 is DFQATT and CDR2 SNEGSKA (reference sequence). J lost 1 base, V lost 5 bases, and 1 base had no gene match. The DNA for the CDR3 is TGCAGTGCTGGACAGGGGGCTTCTGGAAACACCATATATTTT. The encoded protein is CSAGQGASGNTIYF.

This chain joins TRBV5-1 and TRBJ2-2; TRBD1 agrees at 7 bases. The V gene end was trimmed by 3 bases and the J gene end by 2 bases; junction bases not matched to a gene: 7. Germline V gene sequence: CDR1 SGHRS, CDR2 YFSETQ. CDR3 length: 16 residues. The CDR3 coding sequence is TGCGCCAGCAGCTCCTATGGGACAGTAAACACCGGGGAGCTGTTTTTT. Translating gives CASSSYGTVNTGELFF.

This sequence joins TRBV24-1 and TRBJ2-2; D perhaps matches TRBD1 (6 bases). Germline V CDR1 and CDR2: KGHDR, SFDVKD. Trimming removed 11 bases at V and 5 bases at J, with 11 bases between. The CDR3 loop spans 12 amino acids. CDR3 DNA: TGTGCCAGCGCAGGGGATACCGGGGAGCTGTTTTTT. Translated, it gives CASAGDTGELFF.

The chain couples TRBV4-2 to TRBJ2-3; possibly TRBD2 for D (5 bases). Germline CDR1 and CDR2: LGHNA and YNFKEQ. This CDR3 spans 12 amino acids. V was pared by 6 bases and J by 8 bases, with 12 bases between. The CDR3 DNA is TGTGCCAGCAGTTCCACTAGTTTTACGCAGTATTTT. It translates to CASSSTSFTQYF.

The chain has TRBV18 and TRBJ1-5; 7 bases are shared with TRBD1. This CDR3 spans 15 amino acids. V trimming: 6 bases; J trimming: 3 bases; junction bases outside the gene matches: 8. CDR1 and CDR2 from the germline V gene are KGHSH and LQKENI. Written as DNA, the CDR3 is TGTGCCAGCTCCCGACAGGGCCGGGACAATCAGCCCCAGCATTTT. Its translation: CASSRQGRDNQPQHF.

The chain combines TRBV28 with TRBJ1-6; D is unresolved. This CDR3 spans 14 amino acids. V lost 3 bases to trimming and J lost 7 bases, with 10 bases between them. Looked up from germline, CDR1 is MDHEN and CDR2 is SYDVKM. The DNA for the CDR3 is TGTGCCAGCAGTTTGTTTGATACCAATTCACCCCTCCACTTT. Its protein is CASSLFDTNSPLHF. The full variable domain, its missing parts supplied by reference TRBV28 and TRBJ1-6, is DVKVTQSSRYLVKRTGEKVFLECVQDMDHENMFWYRQDPGLGLRLIYFSYDVKMKEKGDIPEGYSVSREKKERFSLILESASTNQTSMYLCASSLFDTNSPLHFGNGTRLTVT.

This rearrangement joins TRBV7-9 to TRBJ2-5; D may be TRBD2 (6 bases). Germline CDR1 reads SEHNR; CDR2 reads FQNEAQ (reference sequence). The V and J ends lost 2 bases and 2 bases respectively, with 12 bases between them. This CDR3 is built from 15 residues. The DNA of the CDR3 is TGTGCCAGCAGCTTAATTCGGGCGGGGCAAGAGACCCAGTACTTC. Translating gives CASSLIRAGQETQYF.

The chain joins TRBV29-1 to TRBJ1-4, with 8 nucleotides matching TRBD1. The V and J ends lost 7 bases and 7 bases, in that order; junction bases with no gene match: 11. Germline-derived CDR1 and CDR2 are SQVTM and ANQGSEA. CDR3 size: 14 residues. The CDR3 sequence: CSALTGGIGEKLFF. For the CDR3, the DNA is TGCAGCGCGCTAACAGGGGGGATTGGTGAAAAACTGTTTTTT.

This clonotype has just one count. This rearrangement joins TRBV30 to TRBJ1-2; TRBD1 matches 7 bases. Germline lookup yields CDR1 GTSNPN and CDR2 SVGIG (reference sequence). V trimming: 3 bases; J trimming: 8 bases; junction bases outside the gene matches: 9. This CDR3 comprises 13 residues. CDR3 coding DNA: TGTGCCTGGAGGAAAGGACAGGCGGGAGGCTACACCTTC. This gives the protein CAWRKGQAGGYTF.

The chain joins TRBV7-9 to TRBJ2-7, with D possibly being TRBD1 or TRBD2 (7 bases each). Germline CDR1 and CDR2: SEHNR and FQNEAQ (reference sequence). V shed 3 bases and J shed 3 bases, with 12 bases lying between them. The CDR3 runs to 14 residues. DNA for the CDR3: TGTGCCAGCAGCTTTCAGGGGGGGGGCTACGAGCAGTACTTC. Its translation: CASSFQGGGYEQYF.

This chain links TRBV5-1 with TRBJ2-3; D tentatively fits TRBD1 or TRBD2 (5 bases each). The CDR3 is made up of 15 amino acids. Germline V lookup: CDR1 SGHRS, CDR2 YFSETQ. Trimming left V 3 bases short and J 1 base short, with 12 bases between. The DNA of the CDR3 is TGCGCCAGCAGCTCACCGGGACCCGGCACAGATACGCAGTATTTT. It is translated as CASSSPGPGTDTQYF. The variable domain in full, completed from reference TRBV5-1 and TRBJ2-3, reads KAGVTQTPRYLIKTRGQQVTLSCSPISGHRSVSWYQQTPGQGLQFLFEYFSETQRNKGNFPGRFSGRQFSNSRSEMNVSTLELGDSALYLCASSSPGPGTDTQYFGPGTRLTVL.

This clonotype appeared a few times. The rearrangement uses TRBV2 and TRBJ2-3; D is ambiguous. V lost 0 bases, J lost 6 bases, and 1 base lay in between. CDR1 SNHLY and CDR2 FYNNEI come from the germline V gene. The CDR3 runs to 11 residues. This CDR3 is CASSEADTQYF. The CDR3 coding sequence is TGTGCCAGCAGTGAAGCGGATACGCAGTATTTT. Together with reference TRBV2 and TRBJ2-3, the CDR3 gives the full variable domain: EPEVTQTPSHQVTQMGQEVILRCVPISNHLYFYWYRQILGQKVEFLVSFYNNEISEKSEIFDDQFSVERPDGSNFTLKIRSTKLEDSAMYFCASSEADTQYFGPGTRLTVL.

The rearrangement joins TRBV6-2 or TRBV6-3 to TRBJ2-3; D call uncertain. Per germline, CDR1 MNHEY and CDR2 SVGEGT. This CDR3 contains 12 residues. Trimming took off 6 bases at V and 7 bases at J, with 11 bases between the two ends. This CDR3 is CASSHPVNTQYF. DNA of the CDR3: TGTGCCAGCAGCCACCCTGTAAATACGCAGTATTTT.

The chain carries TRBV20-1 and TRBJ1-2; TRBD1 aligns across 8 bases. Looked up from germline, CDR1 is DFQATT and CDR2 is SNEGSKA (reference sequence). The CDR3 extends over 14 amino acids. V shed 7 bases, J shed 4 bases, and the junction held 11 bases outside the gene matches. The CDR3 loop reads CSVALQGVGYGYTF. The CDR3 region has the DNA TGCAGTGTCGCCCTACAGGGGGTAGGCTATGGCTACACCTTC.

This clonotype came up once. V and J are TRBV2 and TRBJ2-5; 7 bases are a match to TRBD2. CDR3 size: 11 residues. The V gene end was trimmed by 6 bases and the J gene end by 10 bases; junction bases not matched to a gene: 5. Germline CDR1 is SNHLY and CDR2 is FYNNEI. For the CDR3, the DNA is TGTGCCAGCAGCGACGGGGGGAGCCAGTACTTC. It yields the protein CASSDGGSQYF.

This chain connects TRBV3-1 to TRBJ2-7, with 10 bases aligning to TRBD1. The CDR3 extends over 15 amino acids. Per germline, CDR1 LGHDT and CDR2 YNNKEL (reference sequence). J lost 5 bases, V lost 0 bases, and 4 bases had no gene match. CDR3 bases: TGTGCCAGCAGCCAAGATGGGACAGGGGTCGACGAGCAGTACTTC. This encodes CASSQDGTGVDEQYF.

The chain is built from TRBV12-3 or TRBV12-4 and TRBJ2-1; D may be TRBD1 or TRBD2 (6 bases each). V lost 3 bases and J 6 bases, leaving 12 bases between the germline ends. This CDR3 comprises 14 residues. CDR3 sequence: CASSFGGGVNEQFF. CDR3 coding DNA: TGTGCCAGCAGTTTCGGAGGGGGAGTCAATGAGCAGTTCTTC.

This rearrangement joins TRBV30 to TRBJ1-1; the match to TRBD1 covers 9 bases. The CDR3 has 14 residues. The ends lost 3 bases at V and 4 bases at J; junction bases unmatched: 6. Germline V gives CDR1 GTSNPN, CDR2 SVGIG (reference sequence). This chain's CDR3 is CAWRDRGSFTEAFF. The CDR3 DNA follows: TGTGCCTGGAGGGACAGGGGTTCCTTCACTGAAGCTTTCTTT.

The chain recombines TRBV20-1 with TRBJ1-1, with 8 positions matching TRBD1. V lost 3 bases to trimming and J lost 2 bases; unmatched junction nucleotides: 8. CDR3 length: 15 residues. In germline, CDR1 is DFQATT, CDR2 SNEGSKA (reference sequence). Here the CDR3 DNA reads TGCAGTGCTAGTGACGGGACAGGATATAACACTGAAGCTTTCTTT. It translates to CSASDGTGYNTEAFF.

This sequence joins TRBV9 and TRBJ2-1; the match to TRBD2 covers 7 bases. The V gene's germline CDR1 is SGDLS and CDR2 YYNGEE. There are 16 residues in the CDR3. V trimming: 3 bases; J trimming: 4 bases; junction bases outside the gene matches: 10. The CDR3 sequence is CASSDGAGRAYNEQFF. CDR3 nucleotides: TGTGCCAGCAGCGATGGAGCGGGACGGGCGTACAATGAGCAGTTCTTC.

In this sample, this clonotype turned up once. This chain connects TRBV4-1 to TRBJ1-2; D possibly corresponds to TRBD1 (5 bases). The CDR3 covers 14 residues. Germline V gene data show CDR1 as MGHRA and CDR2 as YSYEKL. V was pared by 4 bases and J by 5 bases, with 14 bases between. The CDR3, as DNA: TGCGCCAGCAGCCCCCTCGGCGGGGCGTATGGCTACACCTTC. It specifies CASSPLGGAYGYTF.

The genes are TRBV29-1 and TRBJ2-3; 7 bases match TRBD2. The CDR3 consists of 15 residues. CDR1 SQVTM and CDR2 ANQGSEA come from the germline V gene. V shed 4 bases, J shed 0 bases, and the junction held 7 bases outside the gene matches. The CDR3 loop reads CSVVSSGASTDTQYF. CDR3 DNA: TGCAGCGTTGTGTCTAGCGGTGCTAGCACAGATACGCAGTATTTT.